Listed below are T cell receptor beta chains from one sample, sequenced in a study of regulatory T cells in long-lasting Graves disease. A single record per CDR3 protein comes from TCRdb applying MiXCR to the multiplex PCR reads. Among roughly 220,000 distinct CDR3 sequences listed, around 16% were seen once. Here the sequenced sample was peripheral blood mononuclear cells (PBMCs), taken at new diagnosis, from a patient treated with antithyroid drugs. Receptor source: a female donor with Graves disease. CDR3s leave out the opening cysteine and the closing phenylalanine or tryptophan. The order of the fields is CDR3 length, V gene, J gene, CDR3 protein.

length: 11; V: TRBV6-2/TRBV6-3; J: TRBJ1-4; CDR3: ASSRDDTEKLF
length: 15; V: TRBV6-2/TRBV6-3; J: TRBJ2-3; CDR3: ASRPRTSGTSTDTQY
length: 15; V: TRBV7-9; J: TRBJ2-4; CDR3: ASSSLEGGGVKNIQY
length: 14; V: TRBV10-3; J: TRBJ2-7; CDR3: AIRSGGLTLPYEQY
length: 11; V: TRBV7-3; J: TRBJ2-1; CDR3: ASSDGRDNEQF
length: 11; V: TRBV20-1; J: TRBJ2-3; CDR3: SARAPLDLAQY
length: 15; V: TRBV5-5; J: TRBJ2-3; CDR3: ASSLPQLAGARDTQY
length: 14; V: TRBV10-3; J: TRBJ1-6; CDR3: ASQYNRDVYNSPLH
length: 11; V: TRBV7-3; J: TRBJ1-2; CDR3: ASSQTGEGGYT
length: 11; V: TRBV28; J: TRBJ1-2; CDR3: ASKQGQGYGYT
length: 14; V: TRBV6-2/TRBV6-3; J: TRBJ2-1; CDR3: ASSIPGQGFDNEQF
length: 11; V: TRBV5-1; J: TRBJ2-2; CDR3: ASSWGSTGELF
length: 13; V: TRBV2; J: TRBJ2-2; CDR3: ASMGVGPSTGELF
length: 14; V: TRBV7-9; J: TRBJ1-4; CDR3: ASSREAEEGDEKLF
length: 13; V: TRBV7-9; J: TRBJ2-7; CDR3: ASSSGDAKSYEQY
length: 13; V: TRBV10-1; J: TRBJ2-3; CDR3: ASSKGLASTDTQY
length: 16; V: TRBV6-1; J: TRBJ2-1; CDR3: ATQPGLAGGLRVNEQF
length: 13; V: TRBV6-1; J: TRBJ2-7; CDR3: ASSRRDGFSYEQY
length: 15; V: TRBV4-1; J: TRBJ2-1; CDR3: ASSPRLAGGFYNEQF
length: 13; V: TRBV2; J: TRBJ2-1; CDR3: ASSEILAGDNEQF
length: 12; V: TRBV28; J: TRBJ2-2; CDR3: ASSSTGPAGELF
length: 11; V: TRBV3-1; J: TRBJ2-3; CDR3: ASKYSSTDTQY
length: 15; V: TRBV19; J: TRBJ2-2; CDR3: ASSIESAGGNTGELF
length: 14; V: TRBV28; J: TRBJ2-3; CDR3: ASSPIPKFRTDTQY
length: 14; V: TRBV7-2; J: TRBJ2-7; CDR3: ASSPASGRDTYEQY
length: 12; V: TRBV10-3; J: TRBJ2-2; CDR3: AIQRMRNTGELF
length: 11; V: TRBV2; J: TRBJ2-5; CDR3: ASNFQIQETQY
length: 10; V: TRBV7-2; J: TRBJ1-2; CDR3: ASSFLTGGYT
length: 13; V: TRBV24-1; J: TRBJ2-2; CDR3: ATSDFDIFTGELF
length: 14; V: TRBV12-3/TRBV12-4; J: TRBJ2-2; CDR3: ASSFSGQGFSGELF
length: 11; V: TRBV29-1; J: TRBJ2-1; CDR3: SVDRYRDNEQF
length: 11; V: TRBV28; J: TRBJ1-2; CDR3: ASSAPGTGGHI
length: 10; V: TRBV20-1; J: TRBJ2-7; CDR3: SASGQTYEQY
length: 13; V: TRBV11-2; J: TRBJ2-1; CDR3: ASSLAGGPINEQF
length: 12; V: TRBV6-4; J: NA; CDR3: ASSDSGDSYEQY
length: 12; V: TRBV28; J: TRBJ2-2; CDR3: ASRPPRTEGELF
length: 11; V: TRBV20-1; J: TRBJ1-3; CDR3: SALQGGGNTIY
length: 11; V: TRBV6-4; J: TRBJ1-1; CDR3: ASSLTQNTEAF
length: 15; V: TRBV20-1; J: TRBJ2-3; CDR3: SARDPEAHPNTDTQY
length: 11; V: TRBV30; J: TRBJ1-1; CDR3: AWRPQGPSEAF
length: 12; V: TRBV7-9; J: TRBJ2-1; CDR3: ASSPTTGYNEQF
length: 10; V: TRBV6-1; J: TRBJ2-7; CDR3: ASSGGTYEQY
length: 13; V: TRBV28; J: TRBJ1-4; CDR3: ASTMGGISNEKLF
length: 12; V: TRBV12-5; J: TRBJ2-7; CDR3: ASGFAGGPDEQY
length: 14; V: TRBV15; J: TRBJ1-1; CDR3: ATSRGEGGADTEAF